Below, 11 T cell receptor beta chains from the same sample are listed, as sequenced in a study of beta chain features in type 1 diabetes. Whole-study findings and limits: Type 1 diabetes patients showed a moderate but significant shortening of TCRB CDR3s in all four CD4+ subsets.

Expressed TCRB transcripts were sequenced because the entire RNA isolate underwent reverse transcription. The method was immunoSEQ multiplex PCR; TCRdb's version includes in-frame clones alone and lacks a portion of them. This sample has about 740,000 clones, with 13% found just once. Antigens for these TCRs are unknown. Sequenced sample: naive CD4+ T cells from blood. The receptors were sampled from a man aged 18 to 30 with type 1 diabetes.

The rearrangement joins TRBV29-1 to TRBJ1-1; D remains unclear. The CDR3 length is 11 residues. Trimming took 7 bases from V and 3 from J, leaving 9 bases between them. In germline, CDR1 is SQVTM, CDR2 ANQGSEA. The CDR3 sequence is CSANGHTEAFF. CDR3 DNA sequence: TGCAGCGCGAACGGACACACTGAAGCTTTCTTT. The whole variable domain, remainder taken from reference TRBV29-1 and TRBJ1-1, is SAVISQKPSRDICQRGTSLTIQCQVDSQVTMMFWYRQQPGQSLTLIATANQGSEATYESGFVIDKFPISRPNLTFSTLTVSNMSPEDSSIYLCSANGHTEAFFGQGTRLTVV.

Turning to this clone: Other DNA sequences in the same sample also yield this CDR3. The chain carries TRBV7-2 and TRBJ1-5, with a weak D call TRBD1 (5 bases). Per the germline V gene, CDR1 is SGHTA and CDR2 is FQGNSA. This CDR3 comprises 14 residues. Trimming removed 5 bases from V and 1 base from J, with 9 bases in between. The CDR3 spells CASSPRDSNQPQHF. The CDR3 nucleotides read TGTGCCAGCAGCCCTAGGGACAGCAATCAGCCCCAGCATTTT. The full variable domain, rest sourced from reference TRBV7-2 and TRBJ1-5, is GAGVSQSPSNKVTEKGKDVELRCDPISGHTALYWYRQSLGQGLEFLIYFQGNSAPDKSGLPSDRFSAERTGGSVSTLTIQRTQQEDSAVYLCASSPRDSNQPQHFGDGTRLSIL.

In its sample, this clone was seen a few times. The genes are TRBV6-6 and TRBJ1-4; tentatively, D is TRBD1 (6 bases). With 7 bases removed from V and 3 bases from J, the gap between germline ends came to 12 bases. This CDR3 is 14 amino acids long. Germline V gene sequence: CDR1 MNHNY, CDR2 SVGAGI (reference sequence). CDR3: CASTLTGSNEKLFF. Here the CDR3 DNA reads TGTGCCAGCACCCTGACAGGCTCTAATGAAAAACTGTTTTTT.

This rearrangement joins TRBV5-4 to TRBJ2-1; 9 bases fit TRBD1. Trimming took 3 bases from V and 7 from J; bases not matched to a gene: 8. There are 15 residues in the CDR3. The germline CDR1 and CDR2 sequences are SGHNT and YYREEE (reference sequence). CDR3 residues: CASSSKRTGENEQFF. The CDR3 DNA follows: TGTGCCAGCAGCTCCAAAAGGACAGGGGAGAATGAGCAGTTCTTC.

J is TRBJ2-1 and V is TRBV6-1; 7 nucleotides align to TRBD1. The CDR3 covers 14 residues. Germline V gives CDR1 MNHNS, CDR2 SASEGT. V dropped 4 bases and J dropped 2; count of bases not matched to a gene: 2. CDR3 nucleotide sequence: TGTGCCAGCAGTGCCGGGACAGCCTACAATGAGCAGTTCTTC. As protein: CASSAGTAYNEQFF.

This clone was picked up a small number of times. The chain recombines TRBV30 with TRBJ1-1; 10 nucleotides line up with TRBD1. Germline-derived CDR1 and CDR2 are GTSNPN and SVGIG (reference sequence). J was trimmed by 6 bases and V by 5 bases; bases with no gene match: 3. This CDR3 region has 12 residues. The CDR3 sequence is CAWGTGAPEAFF. The DNA for the CDR3 is TGTGCCTGGGGGACAGGGGCCCCTGAAGCTTTCTTT.

This clone was seen a few times. V gene TRBV6-4 combines with J gene TRBJ2-5; 10 bases are a match to TRBD2. V was clipped by 4 bases and J by 12 bases; unmatched bases: 8. In germline, CDR1 is MRHNA, CDR2 SNTAGT. The CDR3 totals 13 residues. This CDR3 is CASSGVAGGPEYF. The CDR3 DNA sequence: TGTGCCAGCAGTGGGGTAGCGGGGGGCCCAGAGTACTTC.

This clone was observed a few times. The chain combines TRBV7-2 with TRBJ1-2; D unclear. V shed 2 bases and J shed 8 bases, with 12 bases lying between them. The CDR3 length is 13 residues. CDR1 SGHTA and CDR2 FQGNSA come from the germline V gene. The CDR3 loop is CASSLYGEGGYTF. Written as DNA, the CDR3 is TGTGCCAGCAGCTTATATGGGGAAGGGGGCTACACCTTC.

This clone was seen a handful of times. V is TRBV29-1 and J is TRBJ1-1, with 7 bases fitting TRBD1. CDR1 and CDR2 from the germline V gene are SQVTM and ANQGSEA. The CDR3 totals 14 residues. The J segment lost 4 bases and the V segment lost 6 bases, leaving 11 bases of the junction unmatched. DNA of the CDR3: TGCAGCGTGATGACAGGGAAGGATTTCACTGAAGCTTTCTTT. This translates into CSVMTGKDFTEAFF.

V is TRBV18 and J is TRBJ1-1, with D perhaps matching TRBD1 (5 bases). The V and J ends lost 3 bases and 6 bases respectively, with 14 bases between them. The CDR3 is 14 residues long. Looked up from germline, CDR1 is KGHSH and CDR2 is LQKENI. The CDR3 DNA reads as TGTGCCAGCTCACCCCTGACGGGGCCCTCTGAAGCTTTCTTT. Translation gives CASSPLTGPSEAFF.

The chain has TRBV6-5 and TRBJ2-2; D is unresolved. With 2 bases removed from V and 4 bases from J, the gap between germline ends came to 11 bases. This CDR3 comprises 15 residues. CDR1 is MNHEY, CDR2 SVGAGI, per germline. CDR3 loop: CASSYEAGITGELFF. The CDR3 region has the DNA TGTGCCAGCAGTTACGAGGCAGGAATCACCGGGGAGCTGTTTTTT.